This TCR beta chain is from a study of T cell repertoires in cytomegalovirus infection. Study-wide background: A matching HLA type, together with CMV infection, was signaled by public TCR beta signatures.

TCRdb itself ran the reads through MiXCR, one entry per CDR3 protein. Here the sample spans roughly 500,000 distinct CDR3 sequences, roughly 10% being singletons. This CDR3 contains 14 residues. The germline gives CDR1 SGHVS, CDR2 FQNEAQ. The germline V and J ends were trimmed by 5 bases and 10 bases, with 17 bases remaining between them. Findings and limits, study-wide: CMV-specific HLA-C-restricted TCR beta clonotypes dominated the ex vivo response. Pooled public TCR beta family frequency picked out CMV carriers with the relevant HLA.

In this sample, this clonotype turned up many times. Its antigen is unidentified. Sequenced input: PBMCs. The receptor's source is a human donor in good health (CMV status not recorded). Some clones in this sample may be carry-over from other donors' samples. This rearrangement joins TRBV7-8 to TRBJ2-2; D ambiguous. This chain's CDR3 is CASSPNRPAEELFF. CDR3 DNA: TGTGCCAGCAGCCCTAACCGACCTGCCGAGGAGCTGTTTTTT.